This T cell receptor beta chain was identified in a study of blood T cell repertoires in COVID-19. Study in general: Italy, Spain and the United States were the sources of the convalescent and acute COVID-19 samples.

As handled by the study authors: Quantification of nucleated cells was approximated via reference gene primer amplification. Sequencing used immunoSEQ multiplex PCR; TCRdb keeps in-frame clones, though not all of them. That table furnishes V, J and clone size, whereas the DNA furnished D and trimming. The repertoire holds approximately 70,000 clones, with about 80% as singletons. CDR1 DFQATT and CDR2 SNEGSKA come from the germline V gene (reference sequence). The V end lost 5 bases, the J end lost 5 bases, and 6 bases lay between the germline ends. This CDR3 spans 10 amino acids. The source material was peripheral blood. V is TRBV20-1 and J is TRBJ1-1; D unresolved. The sequence derives from a man aged 55-75 years with active or convalescent COVID-19. CDR3 coding DNA: TGCAGTGCTCAGAGGACTGAAGCTTTCTTT. Amino acids: CSAQRTEAFF.